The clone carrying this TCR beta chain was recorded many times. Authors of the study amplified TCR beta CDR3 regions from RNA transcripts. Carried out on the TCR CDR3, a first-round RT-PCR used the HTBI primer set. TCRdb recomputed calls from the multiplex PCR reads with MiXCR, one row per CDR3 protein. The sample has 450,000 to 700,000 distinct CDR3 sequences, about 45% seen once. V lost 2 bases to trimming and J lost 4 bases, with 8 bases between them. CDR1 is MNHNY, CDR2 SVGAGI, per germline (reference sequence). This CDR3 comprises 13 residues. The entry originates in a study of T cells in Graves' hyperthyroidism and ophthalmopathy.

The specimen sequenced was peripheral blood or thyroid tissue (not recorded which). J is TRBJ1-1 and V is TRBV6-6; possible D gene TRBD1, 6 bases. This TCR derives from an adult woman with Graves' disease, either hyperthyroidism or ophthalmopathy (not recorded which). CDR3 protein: CASSYRGTTEAFF. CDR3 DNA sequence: TGTGCCAGCAGTTACAGGGGGACCACTGAAGCTTTCTTT.